The 9 T cell receptor beta chains listed next were all sequenced from one sample in a study of radiotherapy plus CTLA-4 blockade in lung cancer. Measured with immunoSEQ multiplex PCR; TCRdb has only the in-frame clones, and not every one. The sample lists more than 90,000 clones, 81% seen once, with 2.5% to 3.5% in the top ten. The sample was peripheral blood, taken from a patient treated with radiotherapy plus ipilimumab. These TCRs come from a human donor with non-small cell lung cancer that progressed on radiotherapy plus ipilimumab. Some clones in this sample may be carry-over from other donors' samples.

V is TRBV7-6 and J is TRBJ2-7; no firm D call. The CDR3 contains 12 residues. The ends were cut back, 5 bases at V and 5 bases at J, with 10 bases in the middle. CDR1 is SGHVS, CDR2 FNYEAQ, per germline. The CDR3 loop is CASSRASDEQYF. The CDR3 coding sequence is TGTGCCAGCAGCCGGGCCAGCGACGAGCAGTACTTC.

The chain couples TRBV6-5 to TRBJ1-6; 7 positions agree with TRBD1. The V gene end was trimmed by 6 bases and the J gene end by 8 bases; junction bases not matched to a gene: 7. CDR1 and CDR2 from the germline V gene are MNHEY and SVGAGI. The CDR3 runs to 14 residues. For the CDR3, the DNA is TGTGCCAGCAGCTATGGACAGGCATATTCACCCCTCCACTTT. Protein sequence: CASSYGQAYSPLHF.

V usage is TRBV6-1 and J usage is TRBJ2-7; D not resolved. With 1 base removed from V and 2 bases from J, the gap between germline ends came to 6 bases. CDR1 is MNHNS and CDR2 is SASEGT in the germline V gene. The CDR3 length is 13 residues. The CDR3 sequence is CASSEGAPYEQYF. The CDR3 DNA reads as TGTGCCAGCAGTGAAGGGGCTCCCTACGAGCAGTACTTC.

This chain links TRBV7-3 with TRBJ2-3; the D gene could be TRBD1 or TRBD2 (5 bases each). CDR1 and CDR2 (germline): SGHTA, FQGTGA. Trimming stripped 5 bases from V and 0 bases from J, with 9 bases between. This CDR3 is 14 amino acids long. The CDR3 bases are TGTGCCAGCAGCCCTGGGGACAGCACAGATACGCAGTATTTT. Its protein is CASSPGDSTDTQYF.

Notes on this clone: The junction departs from germline at one end; a sequencing error may be responsible. The same CDR3 arises from other DNA sequences in this sample as well. The chain carries TRBV5-1 and TRBJ2-3, with TRBD2 as a possible D gene (6 bases). CDR3 size: 15 residues. Germline V gene data show CDR1 as SGHRS and CDR2 as YFSETQ. In DNA, the CDR3 is TGCGCCAGCAGCTTGGTGGACTACGCGACAGATACACAGTATTTT. It yields the protein CASSLVDYATDTQYF. The full variable domain, completed using reference TRBV5-1 and TRBJ2-3, is KAGVTQTPRYLIKTRGQQVTLSCSPISGHRSVSWYQQTPGQGLQFLFEYFSETQRNKGNFPGRFSGRQFSNSRSEMNVSTLELGDSALYLCASSLVDYATDTQYFGPGTRLTVL.

The V gene is TRBV11-2, the J gene TRBJ2-1; 7 positions match TRBD2. Trimming at V came to 6 bases and at J to 3 bases, leaving 11 bases not matched to a gene. The CDR3 is made up of 16 amino acids. Germline assignment: CDR1 SGHAT and CDR2 FQNNGV. CDR3 protein: CASRTHLAAIYNEQFF. DNA of the CDR3: TGTGCCAGCAGGACCCATCTAGCGGCTATCTACAATGAGCAGTTCTTC.

The CDR3 reads CASSRDRTFTYEQYF. The DNA of the CDR3 is TGTGCCAGCAGTCGGGACAGGACATTCACCTACGAGCAGTACTTC. This chain uses TRBV6-5 with TRBJ2-7; TRBD1 aligns across 8 bases. The CDR3 contains 15 residues. In germline, CDR1 is MNHEY, CDR2 SVGAGI. V was pared by 5 bases and J by 2 bases, with 8 bases of the junction left unmatched.

This chain connects TRBV15 to TRBJ2-7, with 8 bases lining up with TRBD2. J was trimmed by 1 base and V by 0 bases; bases with no gene match: 2. CDR1 and CDR2 from the germline V gene are LNHNV and YYDKDF (reference sequence). The CDR3 spans 15 residues. CDR3 DNA sequence: TGTGCCACCAGCAGAGAGCGGGGGGTATCCTACGAGCAGTACTTC. Its translation is CATSRERGVSYEQYF.

This chain connects TRBV7-9 to TRBJ1-1; D is unclear. V was trimmed by 5 bases and J by 3 bases, leaving 10 bases between them. Germline CDR1 and CDR2: SEHNR and FQNEAQ (reference sequence). The CDR3 has 13 residues. The CDR3 bases are TGTGCCAGCAGCCCCATGCTCGACACTGAAGCTTTCTTT. Translating gives CASSPMLDTEAFF.